Detailed here is one T cell receptor (beta chain). The CDR3 runs 14 residues. Trimming left V 4 bases short and J 5 bases short, with 11 bases between. In germline, CDR1 is MDHEN, CDR2 SYDVKM. The assay was immunoSEQ multiplex PCR, and TCRdb's table has in-frame clones only and misses some. This table holds about 35,000 clones, 65% to 80% found once. The record originates from a study of OX40 agonist ivuxolimab in advanced cancers. At the level of the study: It was permissible to have had prior anti-PD-1, anti-PD-L1 or anti-CTLA-4 therapy, and under 45% had some.

The source of this sequence is an adult with an advanced solid tumor such as melanoma, head and neck, liver or kidney cancer. The material was CD4+ or CD8+ T cells sorted from blood, obtained in a trial of the OX40 agonist ivuxolimab. V is TRBV28 and J is TRBJ1-4, with D hard to call. In nucleotides, the CDR3 is TGTGCCAGCAGTTCCGGACTTACGAATGAAAAACTGTTTTTT. It specifies CASSSGLTNEKLFF.